The clone carrying this T cell receptor beta chain was seen at least ten times. The germline V gene encodes CDR1 MNHEY and CDR2 SVGAGI. The ends lost 6 bases at V and 6 bases at J; junction bases unmatched: 10. The length of the CDR3 is 14 residues. The sample originates from a study of T cells after yellow fever vaccination. TCRdb used MiXCR to reprocess the 5' RACE reads, holding one entry per CDR3 protein. Of 200,000 to 250,000 distinct CDR3 sequences in the sample, approximately 3% were seen once. The source of this sequence is a man aged 18-30 years who received the YFV17D yellow fever vaccine. The V gene is TRBV6-5, the J gene TRBJ2-7, with 8 bases fitting TRBD1. Sequenced material: CD4+ T cells sorted from PBMCs, taken 10 days after the yellow fever booster vaccination. The DNA of the CDR3 is TGTGCCAGCAGCCTGGACAGGGTTCCCTCCGAGCAGTACTTC. It is translated as CASSLDRVPSEQYF.